This TCR beta chain was captured by sequencing in a study of blood T cell repertoires in COVID-19. Profiling relied on immunoSEQ multiplex PCR, and the TCRdb table lists in-frame clones only, not all of them. The sample consists of some 15,000 clones, roughly 86% of them appearing once. CDR3 length: 13 amino acids. V lost 4 bases and J lost 3; bases outside the gene matches: 3. From germline, CDR1 is SNHLY and CDR2 FYNNEI. The clonotype originates from a human donor in a cohort sampled during active COVID-19. The chain combines TRBV2 with TRBJ2-7; 7 bases are shared with TRBD1. Sequences were obtained from peripheral blood. CDR3 DNA: TGTGCCAGCAGTGTGGACAGGATCTACGAGCAGTACTTC. Translated, it gives CASSVDRIYEQYF.